Following are 17 T cell receptor beta chains from one sample sequenced in a study of Ad26.COV2.S vaccination and SARS-CoV-2 variants. Profiled with immunoSEQ multiplex PCR; TCRdb holds only in-frame clones, not every one. Of about 680,000 clones listed, approximately 88% are singletons. Noted treatment: 19 received Ad26.COV2.S at low or high dose, single or two shots; about 5 received placebo; per-sample allocation not given. Vaccine and placebo recipients were sampled on day 63 after the first injection. The sequenced sample was peripheral blood, obtained in a trial of Ad26.COV2.S vaccine versus placebo. Receptors were obtained from a person aged 18-65 years who received the Ad26.COV2.S COVID-19 vaccine or a placebo.

V usage is TRBV7-6 and J usage is TRBJ1-1; D may be TRBD1 (5 bases). Germline lookup yields CDR1 SGHVS and CDR2 FNYEAQ. V was pared by 4 bases and J by 1 base, with 13 bases between. The CDR3 runs to 15 residues. CDR3 coding DNA: TGTGCCAGCAGCTCGCCTCTGACAGCGAACACTGAAGCTTTCTTT. Protein: CASSSPLTANTEAFF.

About this clone itself: The sample carries other DNA sequences with the same CDR3. This chain uses TRBV3-1 (or the pseudogene TRBV3-2) with TRBJ2-3; D gene unclear. Germline V gives CDR1 LGHDT, CDR2 YNNKEL (reference sequence). V dropped 0 bases and J dropped 3 bases, with 7 bases sitting between them. The CDR3 covers 14 residues. This chain's CDR3 is CASSQDTSTDTQYF. As DNA, the CDR3 is TGTGCCAGCAGCCAAGATACCAGTACAGATACGCAGTATTTT.

As for this clone: This sample also contains other DNA sequences that code for the same CDR3. The chain recombines TRBV6-2 or TRBV6-3 with TRBJ1-1; D gene unclear. V was cut by 5 bases and J by 1 base, with 2 bases left in between. This CDR3 spans 11 amino acids. Germline loops: CDR1 MNHEY, CDR2 SVGEGT. CDR3 protein: CASSRNTEAFF. DNA for the CDR3: TGTGCCAGCAGTCGGAACACTGAAGCTTTCTTT.

The CDR3 spells CASRPGTASGNTIYF. For the CDR3, the DNA is TGCGCCAGCAGACCAGGGACAGCCTCTGGAAACACCATATATTTT. V gene TRBV4-3 combines with J gene TRBJ1-3, with 7 nucleotides matching TRBD1. V was pared by 6 bases and J by 0 bases, with 5 bases of the junction left unmatched. The length of the CDR3 is 15 residues. Germline V gives CDR1 LGHNA, CDR2 YSLEER.

The gene calls are TRBV7-2 and TRBJ1-2, with D unclear. V dropped 0 bases and J dropped 6 bases, with 14 bases sitting between them. This CDR3 is built from 15 residues. Germline V CDR1 and CDR2: SGHTA, FQGNSA. CDR3 amino acids: CASSLALLRLDGYTF. CDR3 DNA sequence: TGTGCCAGCAGCTTAGCGCTTCTGCGGCTGGATGGCTACACCTTC.

J is TRBJ2-2 and V is TRBV7-9; no clear D. The CDR3 length is 15 residues. The V end lost 10 bases, the J end lost 0 bases, and 15 bases lay between the germline ends. Looked up from germline, CDR1 is SEHNR and CDR2 is FQNEAQ (reference sequence). The CDR3 bases are TGTGCCACCCCCGCGTCAGCGTCGAACACCGGGGAGCTGTTTTTT. Its translation is CATPASASNTGELFF.

A remark on this clone: A read error may produce the germline difference seen at one junction end. This CDR3 reads CASSPWTSSTGELFF. The CDR3 coding sequence is TGTGCTAGCAGTCCCTGGACTAGTTCCACCGGGGAGCTGTTTTTT. The J gene is TRBJ2-2, the V gene TRBV7-7; TRBD2 matches 7 bases. Germline loops: CDR1 SSHAT, CDR2 FNYEAQ (reference sequence). The CDR3 totals 15 residues.

The rearrangement joins TRBV6-5 to TRBJ2-3, with 9 bases fitting TRBD2. CDR1 and CDR2 (germline): MNHEY, SVGAGI. CDR3 length equals 15 residues. J gave up 0 bases and V 7 bases, and 5 bases lay outside the gene matches. Here the CDR3 reads CASTGSGRSTDTQYF. The CDR3 nucleotides are TGTGCCAGCACGGGGAGCGGGAGGAGCACAGATACGCAGTATTTT.

This clone was seen only once. The chain combines TRBV7-9 with TRBJ2-5, with D perhaps TRBD1 (6 bases). The germline V and J ends were trimmed by 3 bases and 1 base, with 9 bases remaining between them. The CDR3 is 14 amino acids. Germline V lookup: CDR1 SEHNR, CDR2 FQNEAQ (reference sequence). CDR3: CASSFSTGQETQYF. The CDR3 DNA reads as TGTGCCAGCAGCTTTTCGACAGGCCAAGAGACCCAGTACTTC.

The chain carries TRBV10-2 and TRBJ2-7; 12 bases are a match to TRBD1. The junction had 10 bases not matched to a gene; V was cut back by 4 bases and J by 9 bases. This CDR3 region has 15 residues. Per germline, CDR1 WSHSY and CDR2 SAAADI. The CDR3 reads CASSGTGTGGTAQYF. CDR3 bases: TGCGCCAGCAGTGGGACTGGGACAGGGGGCACCGCGCAGTACTTC.

In DNA, the CDR3 is TGTGCCAGCAGCTTTTCCCGACTAGCGGGCGAATACGAGCAGTACTTC. Amino acids: CASSFSRLAGEYEQYF. The chain combines TRBV5-4 with TRBJ2-7; TRBD2 matches at 10 bases. The germline V gene has CDR1 SGHNT and CDR2 YYREEE (reference sequence). V lost 2 bases, J lost 4 bases, and 9 bases stayed unmatched. The CDR3 has 16 residues.

V usage is TRBV18 and J usage is TRBJ1-4; 11 positions agree with TRBD1. The J segment lost 8 bases and the V segment lost 2 bases, leaving 4 bases of the junction unmatched. CDR1 and CDR2 (germline): KGHSH, LQKENI. The CDR3 extends over 15 amino acids. The CDR3 DNA follows: TGTGCCAGCTCACCATCTGGGACAGGGGGAGAAAAACTGTTTTTT. It encodes CASSPSGTGGEKLFF.

The rearrangement links TRBV27 to TRBJ1-6; D unclear. The CDR3 is made up of 14 amino acids. The V and J ends lost 3 bases and 7 bases respectively, with 10 bases between them. Germline CDR1 and CDR2: MNHEY and SMNVEV (reference sequence). CDR3 DNA: TGTGCCAGCAGTTTTAGGCAGCCGAATTCACCCCTCCACTTT. Translated: CASSFRQPNSPLHF.

This clone has a single count. V usage is TRBV11-2 and J usage is TRBJ2-1; D remains unclear. The V and J ends lost 1 base and 6 bases respectively, with 13 bases between them. The CDR3 spans 15 residues. Germline V gene lookup returns CDR1 SGHAT and CDR2 FQNNGV. CDR3 sequence reads: CASSLGKGWGNEQFF. DNA for the CDR3: TGTGCCAGCAGCTTAGGGAAGGGATGGGGCAATGAGCAGTTCTTC.

This rearrangement joins TRBV5-4 to TRBJ2-3, with 10 bases that match TRBD1. Trimming at V came to 2 bases and at J to 5 bases, leaving 5 bases not matched to a gene. The CDR3 is 15 amino acids. Germline loops: CDR1 SGHNT, CDR2 YYREEE (reference sequence). DNA for the CDR3: TGTGCCAGCAGCTTTGACAGGGGGCGGGGAGATACGCAGTATTTT. It encodes CASSFDRGRGDTQYF.

The chain carries TRBV6-5 and TRBJ1-2; D ambiguous. The germline CDR1 and CDR2 sequences are MNHEY and SVGAGI. V shed 4 bases and J shed 7 bases, with 7 bases lying between them. This CDR3 spans 11 amino acids. DNA for the CDR3: TGTGCCAGCAGTTCCTGGCTTGGCTACACCTTC. This codes for CASSSWLGYTF.

The chain is built from TRBV9 and TRBJ1-2, with 8 bases fitting TRBD1. With 4 bases clipped from V and 7 bases from J, the junction kept 15 bases outside the gene matches. Germline CDR1 and CDR2: SGDLS and YYNGEE. The CDR3 extends over 16 amino acids. DNA of the CDR3: TGTGCCAGCAGCCCCTCTGTGGGGCAGGGGGCAGGTGGCTACACCTTC. Residues: CASSPSVGQGAGGYTF. Drawing the rest from reference TRBV9 and TRBJ1-2, the complete variable domain is DSGVTQTPKHLITATGQRVTLRCSPRSGDLSVYWYQQSLDQGLQFLIQYYNGEERAKGNILERFSAQQFPDLHSELNLSSLELGDSALYFCASSPSVGQGAGGYTFGSGTRLTVV.